This TCR beta chain comes out of a study of low-dose radiotherapy and immunotherapy resistance in tumors. Study as a whole: Cohort 1 patients were irradiated with 0.5 Gy fractions every 2 weeks to 6.5 Gy total. The 200 mg/m2 dose of intravenous cyclophosphamide was given every two weeks, one day before radiation and immunotherapy. Each fraction given to Cohort 2 every two weeks delivered 1 Gy, and the total reached 13 Gy over 26 weeks.

TRAV- and TRBV-specific primers primed first-strand cDNA, covering alpha and beta chains. It was with a constant-region primer and a V-primer adapter that TCRs were amplified over roughly 18 PCR cycles. One entry per CDR3 protein results from TCRdb running MiXCR on the reads. The data show about 84,000 distinct CDR3 sequences, about 17% seen once. Sample time point: after trial treatment. Treatment meaning: LDRT plus nivolumab, ipilimumab, low-dose cyclophosphamide and aspirin (RACIN trial). This clonotype has a count of ten or more. This clonotype was obtained from a male donor with prostate cancer. The sequences come from PBMCs, collected after low-dose radiotherapy plus immunotherapy.

The CDR3 nucleotides are TGCAGCGTTGTGACAGACGGTGGGTCCTACGAGCAGTACTTC. Translation gives CSVVTDGGSYEQYF. This chain connects TRBV29-1 to TRBJ2-7, with a weak D call TRBD1 (5 bases). This CDR3 comprises 14 residues. V lost 4 bases and J lost 1, with 14 bases in between. Germline V lookup: CDR1 SQVTM, CDR2 ANQGSEA.